These 27 T cell receptor beta chains share one sample of origin, sequenced in a study of blood T cell repertoires in COVID-19 (TCRdb year 2020). Library preparation employed the immunoSEQ multiplex PCR assay. Not all clones reach the TCRdb copy of this immuneACCESS table, which keeps in-frame sequences only. Checked studies attribute under half of the gap to unresolved V genes and leave the rest unexplained. In this sample the table shows around 240,000 clones, about 87% of which occur a single time. Of the sample, around 0.8% falls within the top ten clones. Sequences were obtained from PBMCs or T cells enriched from blood (not recorded which). Source of these receptors: a man between 45 and 60 years old who had been exposed to COVID-19.

V usage is TRBV15 and J usage is TRBJ2-2; D possibly corresponds to TRBD2 (6 bases). Germline V gene lookup returns CDR1 LNHNV and CDR2 YYDKDF (reference sequence). V lost 9 bases to trimming and J lost 3 bases, with 11 bases between them. CDR3 size: 13 residues. CDR3 amino acids: CATTEGYTGELFF. CDR3 bases: TGTGCCACTACGGAGGGATACACCGGGGAGCTGTTTTTT.

The genes are TRBV2 and TRBJ1-5; no clear D. This CDR3 has 14 amino acids. The germline V and J ends were trimmed by 2 bases and 2 bases, with 7 bases remaining between them. CDR1 SNHLY and CDR2 FYNNEI come from the germline V gene. The chain's CDR3 is CASSERVRNQPQHF. In DNA form, the CDR3 reads TGTGCCAGCAGTGAACGGGTCCGCAATCAGCCCCAGCATTTT.

The V and J genes are TRBV12-3 or TRBV12-4 and TRBJ2-1, with TRBD2 matching 7 bases. The CDR3 runs 11 residues. Trimming cost V 3 bases and J 10 bases; bases outside gene matches: 0. The CDR3: CASSFGGEQFF. Here the CDR3 DNA reads TGTGCCAGCAGTTTCGGGGGGGAGCAGTTCTTC.

In the case of this clone: This CDR3 is also generated by other DNA sequences in the sample. This chain connects TRBV25-1 to TRBJ1-3; perhaps TRBD1 as D (5 bases). V gave up 5 bases and J gave up 0 bases, with 8 bases separating them. The germline V gene encodes CDR1 MGHDK and CDR2 SYGVNS. The CDR3 is 14 residues long. This chain's CDR3 is CASSLTGSGNTIYF. CDR3 nucleotide sequence: TGTGCCAGCAGTCTCACAGGCTCTGGAAACACCATATATTTT.

CDR3 loop: CASSLRRGELFF. The CDR3 nucleotides read TGTGCCAGCAGCTTAAGGAGAGGGGAGCTGTTTTTT. The chain employs TRBV7-2 and TRBJ2-2; D call uncertain. CDR1 and CDR2 (germline): SGHTA, FQGNSA. This CDR3 spans 12 amino acids. Trimming removed 2 bases at V and 8 bases at J, with 6 bases between.

V usage is TRBV5-6 and J usage is TRBJ1-1; unclear D gene. The germline CDR1 and CDR2 sequences are SGHDT and YYEEEE. The CDR3 runs 14 residues. V gave up 0 bases and J gave up 4 bases, with 10 bases separating them. DNA for the CDR3: TGTGCCAGCAGCTTGGCACCGGGTGGCACTGAAGCTTTCTTT. Translation gives CASSLAPGGTEAFF.

This chain links TRBV21-1 with TRBJ1-5; TRBD1 is taken as the D call from the table, unchecked against the DNA. TRBV21-1 is recorded as a pseudogene. This CDR3 is 17 amino acids long. CDR3 nucleotide sequence: TGTGCCAGCAGCAAAGATCGCGGGACAGAATACAATCAGCCCCAGCATTTT. Translating gives CASSKDRGTEYNQPQHF.

This chain connects TRBV9 to TRBJ2-7; D is possibly TRBD1 (6 bases). This CDR3 has 14 amino acids. Germline V CDR1 and CDR2: SGDLS, YYNGEE. V dropped 0 bases and J dropped 1 base, with 8 bases sitting between them. This chain's CDR3 is CASSVGGPSYEQYF. CDR3 nucleotide sequence: TGTGCCAGCAGCGTAGGGGGGCCGTCCTACGAGCAGTACTTC.

This clone was seen only a few times. The gene calls are TRBV5-4 and TRBJ2-1; 10 bases match TRBD2. J lost 4 bases, V lost 2 bases, and 3 bases had no gene match. Germline V gene lookup returns CDR1 SGHNT and CDR2 YYREEE (reference sequence). The CDR3 totals 15 residues. CDR3 DNA sequence: TGTGCCAGCAGCTTCAGCGGGGGGGCTTACAATGAGCAGTTCTTC. It translates to CASSFSGGAYNEQFF. The variable domain in full, completed from reference TRBV5-4 and TRBJ2-1, reads ETGVTQSPTHLIKTRGQQVTLRCSSQSGHNTVSWYQQALGQGPQFIFQYYREEENGRGNFPPRFSGLQFPNYSSELNVNALELDDSALYLCASSFSGGAYNEQFFGPGTRLTVL.

The chain joins TRBV7-3 to TRBJ2-5; 8 nucleotides align to TRBD2. V trimming: 5 bases; J trimming: 5 bases; junction bases outside the gene matches: 10. From germline, CDR1 is SGHTA and CDR2 FQGTGA. CDR3 length: 15 residues. The CDR3 is CASSPTSGSGETQYF. CDR3 in DNA: TGTGCCAGCAGCCCAACTAGCGGCAGCGGGGAGACCCAGTACTTC.

Turning to this clone: The junction departs from germline at one end; a sequencing error may be responsible. The rearrangement joins TRBV5-8 to TRBJ1-1; D remains unclear. The germline V gene has CDR1 SGHTS and CDR2 YDEGEE. The length of the CDR3 is 14 residues. The CDR3 nucleotides read TGTGCCAGCAGCTTACTGACTTTGAATACTGAAGCTTTCTTT. Translated, it gives CASSLLTLNTEAFF. Filled out from reference TRBV5-8 and TRBJ1-1, the complete variable domain reads EAGVTQSPTHLIKTRGQQATLRCSPISGHTSVYWYQQALGLGLQFLLWYDEGEERNRGNFPPRFSGRQFPNYSSELNVNALELEDSALYLCASSLLTLNTEAFFGQGTRLTVV.

The chain uses TRBV5-1 and TRBJ2-6, with no clear D. Trimming removed 5 bases from V and 1 base from J, with 7 bases in between. CDR1 and CDR2 (germline): SGHRS, YFSETQ. There are 14 residues in the CDR3. CDR3 DNA: TGCGCCAGCAGTTTTACTTCTGGGGCCAACGTCCTGACTTTC. It specifies CASSFTSGANVLTF.

The chain uses TRBV5-1 and TRBJ1-4; 8 bases match TRBD1. This CDR3 comprises 14 residues. Germline V gives CDR1 SGHRS, CDR2 YFSETQ. The V gene end was trimmed by 2 bases and the J gene end by 8 bases; junction bases not matched to a gene: 5. The CDR3 region is CASSFQGAREKLFF. The CDR3 DNA is TGCGCCAGCAGCTTCCAGGGGGCGCGCGAAAAACTGTTTTTT.

The chain couples TRBV5-1 to TRBJ2-1; 7 nucleotides match TRBD1. This CDR3 has 15 residues. The V segment lost 3 bases and the J segment 0 bases; nucleotides outside the gene matches: 3. The germline V gene encodes CDR1 SGHRS and CDR2 YFSETQ. The CDR3 loop is CASSYRDSSYNEQFF. CDR3 nucleotide sequence: TGCGCCAGCAGCTACCGGGACAGCTCCTACAATGAGCAGTTCTTC.

There are a few counts of this clone. The gene calls are TRBV16 and TRBJ2-1; D remains ambiguous. CDR1 is KGHSY, CDR2 FQNENV, per germline. This CDR3 comprises 13 residues. Between the trimmed V and J ends, which lost 4 bases and 10 bases, there was a span of 14 bases. In DNA, the CDR3 is TGTGCCAGCAGCCCCTTAAGAGCCCAAGAGCAGTTCTTC. It translates to CASSPLRAQEQFF.

This chain joins TRBV7-2 and TRBJ2-3, with 15 nucleotides matching TRBD2. The V and J ends lost 6 bases and 3 bases, in that order; junction bases with no gene match: 4. From germline, CDR1 is SGHTA and CDR2 FQGNSA. The CDR3 loop spans 16 amino acids. This chain's CDR3 is CASSFGLAGGTDTQYF. The DNA for the CDR3 is TGTGCCAGCAGTTTCGGACTAGCGGGAGGGACAGATACGCAGTATTTT.

V is TRBV16 and J is TRBJ1-5; no clear D. Per the germline V gene, CDR1 is KGHSY and CDR2 is FQNENV. This CDR3 is 13 amino acids long. Trimming took off 8 bases at V and 5 bases at J, with 13 bases between the two ends. The CDR3 region is CASLTREDQPQHF. The CDR3 DNA follows: TGTGCCAGCCTCACCCGGGAAGATCAGCCCCAGCATTTT.

This sequence joins TRBV7-3 and TRBJ2-7; D is possibly TRBD2 (6 bases). This CDR3 has 15 residues. Germline-derived CDR1 and CDR2 are SGHTA and FQGTGA. Trimming took off 3 bases at V and 4 bases at J, with 16 bases between the two ends. The CDR3 DNA reads TGTGCCAGCAGCTTGGGAGGCGCGGCAACTTACGAGCAGTACTTC. Translated, it gives CASSLGGAATYEQYF.

This rearrangement joins TRBV5-6 to TRBJ1-6, with TRBD1 identical over 7 bases. V gave up 4 bases and J gave up 6 bases; unmatched junction bases: 7. Germline-derived CDR1 and CDR2 are SGHDT and YYEEEE. The CDR3 has 15 amino acids. The CDR3 DNA reads as TGTGCCAGCAGCCCACAGACAGGGATTAATTCACCCCTCCACTTT. Its translation: CASSPQTGINSPLHF.

The chain employs TRBV3-1 (or the pseudogene TRBV3-2) and TRBJ2-6; D is perhaps TRBD1 (6 bases). V was trimmed by 0 bases and J by 0 bases, leaving 27 bases between them. Germline values: CDR1 LGHDT, CDR2 YNNKEL (reference sequence). The CDR3 is 23 amino acids. Written as DNA, the CDR3 is TGTGCCAGCAGCCAAGATAAGGACGCAGGGGTTTCTCCCCGAAACTCTGGGGCCAACGTCCTGACTTTC. This sequence encodes CASSQDKDAGVSPRNSGANVLTF.

The rearrangement links TRBV9 to TRBJ2-3; D gene unclear. The CDR3 consists of 12 residues. The ends were cut back, 1 base at V and 4 bases at J, with 4 bases in the middle. Looked up from germline, CDR1 is SGDLS and CDR2 is YYNGEE. The CDR3 DNA reads as TGTGCCAGCAGCGTACCTGCAGATACGCAGTATTTT. Translated, it gives CASSVPADTQYF.

The chain couples TRBV11-3 to TRBJ1-2, with a tentative D call TRBD1 (5 bases). CDR1 SGHNT and CDR2 YENEEA come from the germline V gene. V was pared by 4 bases and J by 2 bases, with 14 bases between. The CDR3 covers 15 residues. DNA for the CDR3: TGTGCCAGCAGCTATTATCGACAGTCCAACTATGGCTACACCTTC. It codes for CASSYYRQSNYGYTF.

The chain combines TRBV4-1 with TRBJ1-1, with a weak D call TRBD1 (5 bases). V gave up 1 base and J gave up 3 bases, with 12 bases separating them. The V gene's germline CDR1 is MGHRA and CDR2 YSYEKL. The CDR3 has 15 residues. Here the CDR3 reads CASSQGGARHTEAFF. Written as DNA, the CDR3 is TGCGCCAGCAGCCAAGGTGGGGCAAGGCACACTGAAGCTTTCTTT.

This sequence joins TRBV28 and TRBJ1-2; D not resolved. The CDR3 sequence is 13 residues long. CDR1 is MDHEN, CDR2 SYDVKM, per germline. Deletions cut 6 bases from V and 4 bases from J, with 12 bases between. CDR3: CASRRQAAYGYTF. CDR3 nucleotides: TGTGCCAGCAGAAGGCAGGCTGCCTATGGCTACACCTTC.

V and J are TRBV5-1 and TRBJ2-1; tentative D call: TRBD1 (6 bases). Germline CDR1 and CDR2: SGHRS and YFSETQ. The CDR3 consists of 16 residues. Trimming took 2 bases from V and 4 from J, leaving 16 bases between them. The CDR3 region is CASSFGTGPPYNEQFF. The CDR3 nucleotides read TGCGCCAGCAGCTTTGGAACAGGGCCCCCGTACAATGAGCAGTTCTTC. Complete variable domain (other parts from reference TRBV5-1 and TRBJ2-1): KAGVTQTPRYLIKTRGQQVTLSCSPISGHRSVSWYQQTPGQGLQFLFEYFSETQRNKGNFPGRFSGRQFSNSRSEMNVSTLELGDSALYLCASSFGTGPPYNEQFFGPGTRLTVL.

This rearrangement joins TRBV6-5 to TRBJ1-2; possible D gene TRBD1, 5 bases. The CDR3 length is 14 residues. V shed 8 bases and J shed 5 bases, with 18 bases lying between them. Germline assignment: CDR1 MNHEY and CDR2 SVGAGI. The CDR3 DNA sequence: TGTGCCAGCCGCCTCTCGGGGGGTTTTTATGGCTACACCTTC. Protein: CASRLSGGFYGYTF.

The chain links TRBV18 to TRBJ1-1, with TRBD1 as a possible D gene (5 bases). V lost 0 bases and J lost 1, with 12 bases in between. Germline-derived CDR1 and CDR2 are KGHSH and LQKENI. The CDR3 extends over 16 amino acids. This CDR3 reads CASSPPTGTQNTEAFF. CDR3 DNA sequence: TGTGCCAGCTCACCACCAACAGGTACCCAGAACACTGAAGCTTTCTTT.